This is a list of T cell receptor beta chains from one sample in a study of cytotoxic CD8 clonotypes in ibrutinib-treated CLL. Sequencing used immunoSEQ multiplex PCR; TCRdb keeps in-frame clones, though not all of them. The sample records 90,000 to 100,000 clones, 70% to 85% being singletons. This sample comprised PBMCs, obtained after 12 months of ibrutinib treatment. Receptors originate from a human donor with chronic lymphocytic leukemia. Both conserved end residues are part of each CDR3. Fields, in order: clone size, J gene, V gene, D gene, CDR3 DNA, CDR3 protein. D genes are given only for firm matches. Rows give clone size only sometimes, using once, few, many, or a class for an expanded clone.

clone_size: -; j_call: TRBJ2-2; v_call: TRBV7-3; d_call: -; cdr3_nt: TGTGCCAGCAGCCCATCCTTAGGCACCGGGGAGCTGTTTTTT; cdr3_aa: CASSPSLGTGELFF
clone_size: -; j_call: TRBJ1-5; v_call: TRBV2; d_call: TRBD1; cdr3_nt: TGTGCCAGCCGGACCCTTCAGGGGGACCCCCAGCATTTT; cdr3_aa: CASRTLQGDPQHF
clone_size: -; j_call: TRBJ1-1; v_call: TRBV27; d_call: -; cdr3_nt: TGTGCCAGCAGTTCTACAGGGTTGACTGAAGCTTTCTTT; cdr3_aa: CASSSTGLTEAFF
clone_size: -; j_call: TRBJ1-2; v_call: TRBV28; d_call: -; cdr3_nt: TGTGCCAGCAGCGAAAACACAGACTATGGCTACACCTTC; cdr3_aa: CASSENTDYGYTF
clone_size: -; j_call: TRBJ2-7; v_call: TRBV7-7; d_call: TRBD2; cdr3_nt: TGTGCCAGCAGCTTAACTAGCGGCTACGAGCAGTACTTC; cdr3_aa: CASSLTSGYEQYF
clone_size: -; j_call: TRBJ2-7; v_call: TRBV11-3; d_call: TRBD2; cdr3_nt: TGTGCCAGCAGCTTAGATAGCACTAGCGGCTCCTACGAGCAGTACTTC; cdr3_aa: CASSLDSTSGSYEQYF
clone_size: -; j_call: TRBJ1-1; v_call: TRBV19; d_call: -; cdr3_nt: TGTGCCAGTAGTATGCGTCAGAACACTGAAGCTTTCTTT; cdr3_aa: CASSMRQNTEAFF
clone_size: -; j_call: TRBJ2-1; v_call: TRBV7-2; d_call: TRBD2; cdr3_nt: TGTGCCAGCAGCTTGGCGGGGGATTACAATGAGCAGTTCTTC; cdr3_aa: CASSLAGDYNEQFF
clone_size: -; j_call: TRBJ1-2; v_call: TRBV2; d_call: -; cdr3_nt: TGTGCCAGCCAGGAAAATTTAGGGGGCTACACCTTC; cdr3_aa: CASQENLGGYTF
clone_size: -; j_call: TRBJ1-3; v_call: TRBV4-1; d_call: TRBD1; cdr3_nt: TGCGCCAGCAGCCAAGGCACAGGGGCTGGAAACACCATATATTTT; cdr3_aa: CASSQGTGAGNTIYF
clone_size: once; j_call: TRBJ2-7; v_call: TRBV30; d_call: -; cdr3_nt: TGTGCCTGGAAGGACGCCGTGGGGCTCCGAGGGGATTTC; cdr3_aa: CAWKDAVGLRGDF
clone_size: -; j_call: TRBJ2-1; v_call: TRBV11-3; d_call: -; cdr3_nt: TGTGCCAGCAGCTTAGATCGAGGTCGGTCAGAGCAGTTCTTC; cdr3_aa: CASSLDRGRSEQFF
clone_size: -; j_call: TRBJ1-6; v_call: TRBV19; d_call: -; cdr3_nt: TGTGCCAGCAGTCGGTCGACCTCAAACGATAATTCACCCCTCCACTTT; cdr3_aa: CASSRSTSNDNSPLHF
clone_size: -; j_call: TRBJ2-2; v_call: TRBV15; d_call: -; cdr3_nt: TGTGCCACCAGCAGAGACAGGGCGAACACCGGGGAGCTGTTTTTT; cdr3_aa: CATSRDRANTGELFF
clone_size: few; j_call: TRBJ2-1; v_call: TRBV6-1; d_call: -; cdr3_nt: TGTGCCAGCAGTGAAGGGAGAGGAGGGCAGTTCTTC; cdr3_aa: CASSEGRGGQFF
clone_size: -; j_call: TRBJ2-7; v_call: TRBV15; d_call: -; cdr3_nt: TGTGCCACCAGCAGAACAGGTACCTACGAGCAGTACTTC; cdr3_aa: CATSRTGTYEQYF